These 5 T cell receptor beta chains came from one sample sequenced in a study of patients and donors after allogeneic stem cell transplantation. In TCRdb, the RT-PCR reads were re-called with MiXCR into one record per CDR3 protein. The sample comprises approximately 160,000 distinct CDR3 sequences, approximately 24% of which are singletons, and 25% to 30% rests with the top ten. The sequencing input was blood, either unsorted or a sorted T cell fraction (not recorded which). These receptors were taken from a human donor who was either an allogeneic HSCT recipient or a stem cell or donor lymphocyte infusion donor (not recorded which). It is not recorded whose cells these are; they may come from a transplant donor.

The V and J genes are TRBV18 and TRBJ1-2; TRBD1 might be the D (5 bases). Germline CDR1 is KGHSH and CDR2 is LQKENI. The length of the CDR3 is 13 residues. Trimming took off 2 bases at V and 8 bases at J, with 12 bases between the two ends. Here the CDR3 DNA reads TGTGCCAGCTCACCAGGGGCAAGTGAGGGCTACACCTTC. Translated: CASSPGASEGYTF.

The gene calls are TRBV29-1 and TRBJ2-3; tentatively, D is TRBD2 (5 bases). Trimming stripped 3 bases from V and 0 bases from J, with 13 bases between. Germline V gene data show CDR1 as SQVTM and CDR2 as ANQGSEA. The CDR3 spans 15 residues. In DNA form, the CDR3 reads TGCAGCGTTGATCGTCGGGGAACTAGCACAGATACGCAGTATTTT. Protein: CSVDRRGTSTDTQYF.

This clonotype turned up a few times. V gene TRBV5-1 combines with J gene TRBJ1-2; D is possibly TRBD1 (6 bases). Trimming pared 2 bases from V and 5 bases from J, leaving 7 bases between. The length of the CDR3 is 12 residues. The V gene's germline CDR1 is SGHRS and CDR2 YFSETQ. As DNA, the CDR3 is TGCGCCAGCAGCTTCGGACAGTATGGCTACACCTTC. Translating gives CASSFGQYGYTF.

The CDR3 bases are TGTGCCAGCCGACGACCGAATGAAAAACTGTTTTTT. Amino acid sequence: CASRRPNEKLFF. The rearrangement joins TRBV7-2 to TRBJ1-4; no clear D gene. V was shortened by 8 bases and J by 5 bases, with 9 bases between the two germline ends. Germline values: CDR1 SGHTA, CDR2 FQGNSA. This CDR3 is 12 amino acids long.

This clonotype occurred a few times. This chain joins TRBV10-3 and TRBJ2-3, with no clear D. This CDR3 is built from 14 residues. CDR1 and CDR2 from the germline V gene are ENHRY and SYGVKD. Trimming left V 10 bases short and J 1 base short, with 15 bases between. The CDR3 DNA reads TGTGCCACCAACGACCTCTCTGGCACAGATACGCAGTATTTT. Encoded protein: CATNDLSGTDTQYF.